The TCR beta chain described here comes from a study of blood T cell repertoires in COVID-19. Study background: COVID-19 samples, acute and convalescent, were from the United States, Italy and Spain. PBMCs, B-cell-depleted T cells, or T cells were the source of the cDNA or gDNA that made up the material.

Original methodology: Nucleated cell counts were estimated from reference gene primer amplification. The data were produced by immunoSEQ multiplex PCR, yet TCRdb's version contains in-frame clones alone and is incomplete. V, J and clone size are taken as reported in that table, and D and trimming were inferred from the DNA itself. The sample yields 300,000 to 350,000 clones, roughly 86% seen once. The V gene's germline CDR1 is MNHNS and CDR2 SASEGT. CDR3 length equals 13 residues. Trimming stripped 7 bases from V and 1 base from J, with 11 bases between. The chain carries TRBV6-1 and TRBJ2-7; no firm D call. Sequencing was carried out using PBMCs or T cells enriched from blood (not recorded which). The receptor was isolated from a woman aged 18-29 years who had recovered from COVID-19. The CDR3 region has the DNA TGTGCCAGCACCACAGCCCTGTCCTACGAGCAGTACTTC. It specifies CASTTALSYEQYF.